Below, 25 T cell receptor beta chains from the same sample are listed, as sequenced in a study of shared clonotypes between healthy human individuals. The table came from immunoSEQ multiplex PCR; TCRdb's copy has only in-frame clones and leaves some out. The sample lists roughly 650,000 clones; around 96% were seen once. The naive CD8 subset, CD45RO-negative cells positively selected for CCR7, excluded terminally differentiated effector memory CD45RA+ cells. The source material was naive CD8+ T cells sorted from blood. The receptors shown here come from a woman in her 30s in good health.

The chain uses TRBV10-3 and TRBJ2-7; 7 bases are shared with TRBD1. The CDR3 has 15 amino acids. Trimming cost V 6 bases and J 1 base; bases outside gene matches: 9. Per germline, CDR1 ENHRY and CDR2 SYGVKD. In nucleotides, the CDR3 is TGTGCCATCAGAGAGCCTGGGACAGTTTCCTACGAGCAGTACTTC. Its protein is CAIREPGTVSYEQYF.

The CDR3 nucleotides read TGCGCCAGCAGCCAAGATTCGGGGCCATCTGAAGCTTTCTTT. This translates into CASSQDSGPSEAFF. The chain has TRBV4-1 and TRBJ1-1; D may be TRBD1 (5 bases). Germline assignment: CDR1 MGHRA and CDR2 YSYEKL. V lost 0 bases and J 6 bases, leaving 11 bases between the germline ends. CDR3 length equals 14 residues.

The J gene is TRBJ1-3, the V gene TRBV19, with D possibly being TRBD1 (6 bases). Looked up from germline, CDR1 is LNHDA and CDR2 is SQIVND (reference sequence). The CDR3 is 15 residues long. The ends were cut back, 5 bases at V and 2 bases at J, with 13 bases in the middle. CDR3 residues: CASSSAGQTGNTIYF. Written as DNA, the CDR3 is TGTGCCAGTAGTTCCGCGGGACAAACTGGAAACACCATATATTTT.

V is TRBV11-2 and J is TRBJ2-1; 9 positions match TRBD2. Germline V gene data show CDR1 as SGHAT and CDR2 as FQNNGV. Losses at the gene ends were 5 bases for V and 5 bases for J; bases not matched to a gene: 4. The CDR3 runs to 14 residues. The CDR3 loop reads CASSASGTHNEQFF. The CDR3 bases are TGTGCCAGCAGCGCTAGCGGGACCCACAATGAGCAGTTCTTC. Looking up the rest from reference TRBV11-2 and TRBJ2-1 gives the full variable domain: EAGVAQSPRYKIIEKRQSVAFWCNPISGHATLYWYQQILGQGPKLLIQFQNNGVVDDSQLPKDRFSAERLKGVDSTLKIQPAKLEDSAVYLCASSASGTHNEQFFGPGTRLTVL.

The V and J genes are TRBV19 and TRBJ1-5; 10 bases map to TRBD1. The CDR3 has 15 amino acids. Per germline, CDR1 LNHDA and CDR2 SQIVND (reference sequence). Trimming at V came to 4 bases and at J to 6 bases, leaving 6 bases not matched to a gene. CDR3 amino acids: CASSNRDRGGQPQHF. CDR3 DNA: TGTGCCAGTAGTAACCGGGACAGGGGCGGTCAGCCCCAGCATTTT.

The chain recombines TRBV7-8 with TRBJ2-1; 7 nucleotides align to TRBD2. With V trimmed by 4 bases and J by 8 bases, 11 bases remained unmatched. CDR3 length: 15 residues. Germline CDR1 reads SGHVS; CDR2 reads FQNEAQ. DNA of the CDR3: TGTGCCAGCAGCTGGGGGAGGGCTCTAACGGATGAGCAGTTCTTC. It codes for CASSWGRALTDEQFF.

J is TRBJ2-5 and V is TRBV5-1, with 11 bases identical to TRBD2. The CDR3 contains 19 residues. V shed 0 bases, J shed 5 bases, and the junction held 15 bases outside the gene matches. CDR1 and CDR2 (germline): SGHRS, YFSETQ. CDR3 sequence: CASSLAESSGRPPRETQYF. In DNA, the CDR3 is TGCGCCAGCAGCTTGGCCGAGTCTAGCGGGAGGCCGCCAAGGGAGACCCAGTACTTC.

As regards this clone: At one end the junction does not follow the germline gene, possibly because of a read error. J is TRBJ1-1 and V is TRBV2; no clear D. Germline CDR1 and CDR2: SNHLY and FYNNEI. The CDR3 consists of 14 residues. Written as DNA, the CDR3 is TGTGCCAGCAGCGAAGGACGGATGAACACTGAAGCTTTCTTT. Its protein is CASSEGRMNTEAFF.

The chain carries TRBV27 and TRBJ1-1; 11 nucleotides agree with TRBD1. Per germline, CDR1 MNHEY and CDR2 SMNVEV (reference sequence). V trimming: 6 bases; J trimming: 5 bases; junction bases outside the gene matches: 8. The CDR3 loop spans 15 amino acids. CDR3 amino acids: CASSPGTGGATEAFF. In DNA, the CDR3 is TGTGCCAGCAGCCCAGGGACAGGGGGAGCGACTGAAGCTTTCTTT.

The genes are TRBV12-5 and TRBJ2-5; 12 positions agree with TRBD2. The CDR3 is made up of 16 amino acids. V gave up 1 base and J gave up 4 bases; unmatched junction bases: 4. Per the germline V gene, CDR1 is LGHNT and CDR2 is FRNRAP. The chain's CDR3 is CASGLGLAGGAETQYF. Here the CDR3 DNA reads TGTGCTAGTGGTTTGGGCCTAGCGGGAGGGGCAGAGACCCAGTACTTC. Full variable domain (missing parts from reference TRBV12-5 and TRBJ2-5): DARVTQTPRHKVTEMGQEVTMRCQPILGHNTVFWYRQTMMQGLELLAYFRNRAPLDDSGMPKDRFSAEMPDATLATLKIQPSEPRDSAVYFCASGLGLAGGAETQYFGPGTRLLVL.

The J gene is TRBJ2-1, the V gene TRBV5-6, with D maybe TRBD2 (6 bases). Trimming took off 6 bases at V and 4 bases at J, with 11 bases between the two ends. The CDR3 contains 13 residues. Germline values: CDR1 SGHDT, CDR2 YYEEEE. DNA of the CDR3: TGTGCCAGCACCCGGGGGATTTACAATGAGCAGTTCTTC. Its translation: CASTRGIYNEQFF.

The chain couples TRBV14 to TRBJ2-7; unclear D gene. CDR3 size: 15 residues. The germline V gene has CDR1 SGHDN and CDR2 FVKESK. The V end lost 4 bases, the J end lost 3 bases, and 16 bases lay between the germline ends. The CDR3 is CASSLIDSRRYEQYF. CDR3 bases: TGTGCCAGCAGCCTTATCGACTCCCGTCGCTACGAGCAGTACTTC.

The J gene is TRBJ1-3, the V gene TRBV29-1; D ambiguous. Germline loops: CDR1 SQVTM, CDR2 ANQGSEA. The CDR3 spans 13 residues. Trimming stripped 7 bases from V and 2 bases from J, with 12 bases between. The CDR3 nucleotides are TGCAGCGCCTGGTTTGGGACTGGAAACACCATATATTTT. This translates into CSAWFGTGNTIYF.

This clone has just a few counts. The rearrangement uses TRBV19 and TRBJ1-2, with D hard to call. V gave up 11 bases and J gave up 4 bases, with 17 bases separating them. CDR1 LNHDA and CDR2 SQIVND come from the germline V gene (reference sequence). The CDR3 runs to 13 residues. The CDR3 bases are TGTGCCGGGAGTAGTCTGGGAAGCTATGGCTACACCTTC. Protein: CAGSSLGSYGYTF. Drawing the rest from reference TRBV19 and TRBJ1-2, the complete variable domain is DGGITQSPKYLFRKEGQNVTLSCEQNLNHDAMYWYRQDPGQGLRLIYYSQIVNDFQKGDIAEGYSVSREKKESFPLTVTSAQKNPTAFYLCAGSSLGSYGYTFGSGTRLTVV.

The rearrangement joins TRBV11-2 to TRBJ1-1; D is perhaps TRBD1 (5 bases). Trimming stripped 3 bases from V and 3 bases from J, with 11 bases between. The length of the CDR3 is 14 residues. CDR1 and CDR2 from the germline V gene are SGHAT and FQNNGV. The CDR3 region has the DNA TGTGCCAGCAGCTTCCCGGTCAGGGACACTGAAGCTTTCTTT. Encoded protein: CASSFPVRDTEAFF. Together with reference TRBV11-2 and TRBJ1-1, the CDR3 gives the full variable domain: EAGVAQSPRYKIIEKRQSVAFWCNPISGHATLYWYQQILGQGPKLLIQFQNNGVVDDSQLPKDRFSAERLKGVDSTLKIQPAKLEDSAVYLCASSFPVRDTEAFFGQGTRLTVV.

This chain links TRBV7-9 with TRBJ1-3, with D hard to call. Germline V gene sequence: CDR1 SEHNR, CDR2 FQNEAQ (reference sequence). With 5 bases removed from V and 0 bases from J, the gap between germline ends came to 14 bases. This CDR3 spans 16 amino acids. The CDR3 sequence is CASSAATTGSGNTIYF. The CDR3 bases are TGTGCCAGCAGCGCCGCCACCACTGGCTCTGGAAACACCATATATTTT. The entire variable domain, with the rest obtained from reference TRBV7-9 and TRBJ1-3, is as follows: DTGVSQNPRHKITKRGQNVTFRCDPISEHNRLYWYRQTLGQGPEFLTYFQNEAQLEKSRLLSDRFSAERPKGSFSTLEIQRTEQGDSAMYLCASSAATTGSGNTIYFGEGSWLTVV.

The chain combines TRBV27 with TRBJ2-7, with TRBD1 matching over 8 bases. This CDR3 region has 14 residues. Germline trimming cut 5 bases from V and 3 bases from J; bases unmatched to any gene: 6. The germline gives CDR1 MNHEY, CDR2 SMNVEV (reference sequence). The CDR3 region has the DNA TGTGCCAGCAGTGCCGGGACAGGTCACTACGAGCAGTACTTC. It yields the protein CASSAGTGHYEQYF.

CDR3 in DNA: TGCGCCAGCAGCTTCAGCTCTGGGGCCAACGTCCTGACTTTC. Translated, it gives CASSFSSGANVLTF. The V and J genes are TRBV5-1 and TRBJ2-6; no definite D call. Germline values: CDR1 SGHRS, CDR2 YFSETQ. This CDR3 comprises 14 residues. Trimming took 2 bases from V and 0 from J, leaving 3 bases between them.

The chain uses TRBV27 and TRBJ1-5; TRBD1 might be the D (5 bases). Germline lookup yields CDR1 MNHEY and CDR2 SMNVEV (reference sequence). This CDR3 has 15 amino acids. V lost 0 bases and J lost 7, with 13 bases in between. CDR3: CASSLSWQGGQPQHF. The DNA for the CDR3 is TGTGCCAGCAGTTTATCATGGCAGGGCGGACAGCCCCAGCATTTT.

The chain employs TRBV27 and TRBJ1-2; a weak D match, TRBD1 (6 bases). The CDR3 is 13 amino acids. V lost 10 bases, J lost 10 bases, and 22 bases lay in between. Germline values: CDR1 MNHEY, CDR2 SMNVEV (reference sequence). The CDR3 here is CATSTGPSVDYTF. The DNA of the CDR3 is TGTGCCACCTCCACAGGGCCCTCAGTGGACTACACCTTC.

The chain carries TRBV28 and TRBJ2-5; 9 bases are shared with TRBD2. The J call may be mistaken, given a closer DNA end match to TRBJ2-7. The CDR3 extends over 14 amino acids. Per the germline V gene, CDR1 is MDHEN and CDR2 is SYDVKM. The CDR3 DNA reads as TGTGCCTGCTGCCCTAGCGGGGACCTGGGCGAGCAGTACTTC. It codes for CACCPSGDLGEQYF.

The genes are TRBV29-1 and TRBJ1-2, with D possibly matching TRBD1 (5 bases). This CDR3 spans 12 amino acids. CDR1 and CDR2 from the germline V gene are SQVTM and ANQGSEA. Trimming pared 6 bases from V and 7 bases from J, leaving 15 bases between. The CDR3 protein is CSVATEGSGYTF. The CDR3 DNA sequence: TGCAGCGTGGCGACGGAGGGGTCTGGCTACACCTTC.

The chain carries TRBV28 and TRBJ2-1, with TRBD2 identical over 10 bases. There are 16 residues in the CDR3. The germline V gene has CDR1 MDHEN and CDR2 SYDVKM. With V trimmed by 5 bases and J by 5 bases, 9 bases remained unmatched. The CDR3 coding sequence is TGTGCCAGCAGTCCTATGCGGCTAGCGGGAGACAATGAGCAGTTCTTC. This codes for CASSPMRLAGDNEQFF.

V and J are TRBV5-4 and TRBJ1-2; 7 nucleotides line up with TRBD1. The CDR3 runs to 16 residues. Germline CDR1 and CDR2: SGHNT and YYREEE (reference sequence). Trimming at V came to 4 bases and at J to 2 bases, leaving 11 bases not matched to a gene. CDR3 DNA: TGTGCCAGCAGCCCCGGACAGGCAATTTTGAACTATGGCTACACCTTC. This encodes CASSPGQAILNYGYTF.

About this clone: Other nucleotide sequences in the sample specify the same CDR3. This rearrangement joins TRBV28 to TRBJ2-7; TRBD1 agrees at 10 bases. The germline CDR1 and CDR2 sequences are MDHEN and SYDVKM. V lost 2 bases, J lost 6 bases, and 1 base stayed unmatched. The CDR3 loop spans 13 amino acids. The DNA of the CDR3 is TGTGCCAGCAGTTTAGGGACAGGGGCCGAGCAGTACTTC. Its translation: CASSLGTGAEQYF.